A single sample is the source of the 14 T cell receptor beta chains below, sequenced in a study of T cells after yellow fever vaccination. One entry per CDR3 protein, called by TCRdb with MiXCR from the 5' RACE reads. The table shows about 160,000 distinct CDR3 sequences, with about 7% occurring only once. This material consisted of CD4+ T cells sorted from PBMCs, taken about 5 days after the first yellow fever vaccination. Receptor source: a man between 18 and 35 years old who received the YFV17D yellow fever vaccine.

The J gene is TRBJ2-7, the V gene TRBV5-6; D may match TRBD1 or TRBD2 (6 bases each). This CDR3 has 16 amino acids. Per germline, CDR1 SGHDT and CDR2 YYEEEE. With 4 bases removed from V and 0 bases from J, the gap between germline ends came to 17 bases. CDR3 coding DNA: TGTGCCAGCAGCCAGTTTAGGGGGGTGAGCTCCTACGAGCAGTACTTC. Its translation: CASSQFRGVSSYEQYF.

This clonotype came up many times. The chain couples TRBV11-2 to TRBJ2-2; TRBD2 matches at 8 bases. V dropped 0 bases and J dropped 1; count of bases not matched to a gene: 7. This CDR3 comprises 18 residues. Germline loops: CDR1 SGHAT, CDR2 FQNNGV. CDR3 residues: CASSLDPPGGMNTGELFF. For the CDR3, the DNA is TGTGCCAGCAGCTTAGACCCCCCGGGGGGGATGAACACCGGGGAGCTGTTTTTT.

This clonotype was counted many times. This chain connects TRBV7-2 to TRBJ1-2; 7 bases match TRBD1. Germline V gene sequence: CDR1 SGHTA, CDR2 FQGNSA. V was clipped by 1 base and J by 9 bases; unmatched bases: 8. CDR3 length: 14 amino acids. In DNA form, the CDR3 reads TGTGCCAGCAGCTTAGTGATCAGGGGGGAGAGCTACACCTTC. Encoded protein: CASSLVIRGESYTF. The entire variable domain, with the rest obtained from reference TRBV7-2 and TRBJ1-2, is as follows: GAGVSQSPSNKVTEKGKDVELRCDPISGHTALYWYRQSLGQGLEFLIYFQGNSAPDKSGLPSDRFSAERTGGSVSTLTIQRTQQEDSAVYLCASSLVIRGESYTFGSGTRLTVV.

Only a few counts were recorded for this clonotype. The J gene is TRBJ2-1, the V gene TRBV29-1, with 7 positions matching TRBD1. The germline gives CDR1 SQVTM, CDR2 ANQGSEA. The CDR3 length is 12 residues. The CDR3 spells CSGQAPYNEQFF. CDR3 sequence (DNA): TGCAGTGGACAGGCCCCCTACAATGAGCAGTTCTTC.

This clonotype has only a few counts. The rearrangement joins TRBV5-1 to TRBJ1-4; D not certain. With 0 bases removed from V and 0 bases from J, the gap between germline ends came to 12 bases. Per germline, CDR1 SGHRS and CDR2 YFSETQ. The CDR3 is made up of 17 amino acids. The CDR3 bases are TGCGCCAGCAGCTTGGGCCCGCATACTGCAACTAATGAAAAACTGTTTTTT. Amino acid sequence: CASSLGPHTATNEKLFF.

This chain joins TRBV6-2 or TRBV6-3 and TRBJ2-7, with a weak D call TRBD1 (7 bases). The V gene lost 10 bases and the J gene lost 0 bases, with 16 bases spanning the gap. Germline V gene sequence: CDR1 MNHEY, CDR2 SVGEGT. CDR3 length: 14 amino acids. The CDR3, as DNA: TGTGCCACCCTCCCAGGGGGGAGCTCCTACGAGCAGTACGTC. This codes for CATLPGGSSYEQYV.

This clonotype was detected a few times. The DNA of the CDR3 is TGTGCCAGCAGCTTAGGACTAGCGGATCGGGATACGCAGTATTTT. Protein product: CASSLGLADRDTQYF. This rearrangement joins TRBV7-2 to TRBJ2-3, with TRBD2 matching over 9 bases. With V trimmed by 1 base and J by 6 bases, 5 bases remained unmatched. Looked up from germline, CDR1 is SGHTA and CDR2 is FQGNSA. The CDR3 totals 15 residues.

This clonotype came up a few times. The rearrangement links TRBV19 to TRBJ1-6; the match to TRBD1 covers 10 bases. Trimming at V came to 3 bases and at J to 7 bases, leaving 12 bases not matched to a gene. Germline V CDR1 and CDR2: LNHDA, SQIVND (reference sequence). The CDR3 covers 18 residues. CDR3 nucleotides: TGTGCCAGTAGTATGGGTCCGCGGGACAGGGGACTCAATTCACCCCTCCACTTT. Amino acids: CASSMGPRDRGLNSPLHF.

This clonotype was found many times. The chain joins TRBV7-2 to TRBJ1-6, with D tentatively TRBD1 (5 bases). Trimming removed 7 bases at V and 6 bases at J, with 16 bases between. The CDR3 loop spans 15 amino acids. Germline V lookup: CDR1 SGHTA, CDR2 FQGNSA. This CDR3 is CASIKGRVGNSPLHF. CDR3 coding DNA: TGTGCCAGCATCAAAGGCAGGGTTGGTAATTCACCCCTCCACTTT.

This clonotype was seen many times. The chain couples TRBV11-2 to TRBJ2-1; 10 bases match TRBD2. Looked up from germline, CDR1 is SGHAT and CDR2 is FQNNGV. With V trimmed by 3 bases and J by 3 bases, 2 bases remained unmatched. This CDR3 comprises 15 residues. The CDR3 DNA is TGTGCCAGCAGCTTCGGACTAGCGGACTACAATGAGCAGTTCTTC. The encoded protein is CASSFGLADYNEQFF.

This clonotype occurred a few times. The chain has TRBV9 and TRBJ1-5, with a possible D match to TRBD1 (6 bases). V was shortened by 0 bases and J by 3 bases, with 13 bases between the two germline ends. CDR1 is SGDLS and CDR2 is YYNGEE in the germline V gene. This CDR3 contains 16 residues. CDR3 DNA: TGTGCCAGCAGCGTAGGAGGGGGGGGGAACAATCAGCCCCAGCATTTT. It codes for CASSVGGGGNNQPQHF.

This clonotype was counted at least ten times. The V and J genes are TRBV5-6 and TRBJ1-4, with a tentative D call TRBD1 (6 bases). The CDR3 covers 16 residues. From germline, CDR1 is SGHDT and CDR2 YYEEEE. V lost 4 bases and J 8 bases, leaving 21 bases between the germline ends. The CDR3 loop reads CASSRRGIFEAEKLFF. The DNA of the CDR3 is TGTGCCAGCAGCCGCAGGGGAATATTTGAGGCGGAAAAACTGTTTTTT.

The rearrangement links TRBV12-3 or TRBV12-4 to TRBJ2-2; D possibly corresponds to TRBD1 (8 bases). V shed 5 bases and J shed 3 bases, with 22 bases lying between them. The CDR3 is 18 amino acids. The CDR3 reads CASSRQGRGLVDTGELFF. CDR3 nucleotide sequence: TGTGCCAGCAGTCGACAGGGGAGGGGGCTGGTGGACACCGGGGAGCTGTTTTTT.

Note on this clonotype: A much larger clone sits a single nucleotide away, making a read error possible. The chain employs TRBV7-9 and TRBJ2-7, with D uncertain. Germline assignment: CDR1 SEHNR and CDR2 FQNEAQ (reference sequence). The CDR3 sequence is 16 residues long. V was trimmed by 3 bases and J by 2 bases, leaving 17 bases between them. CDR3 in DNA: TGTGCCAGCAGCTTCGGCCAGGCGCATCGTGCCTACGAGCAGTACTTC. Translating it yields CASSFGQAHRAYEQYF.